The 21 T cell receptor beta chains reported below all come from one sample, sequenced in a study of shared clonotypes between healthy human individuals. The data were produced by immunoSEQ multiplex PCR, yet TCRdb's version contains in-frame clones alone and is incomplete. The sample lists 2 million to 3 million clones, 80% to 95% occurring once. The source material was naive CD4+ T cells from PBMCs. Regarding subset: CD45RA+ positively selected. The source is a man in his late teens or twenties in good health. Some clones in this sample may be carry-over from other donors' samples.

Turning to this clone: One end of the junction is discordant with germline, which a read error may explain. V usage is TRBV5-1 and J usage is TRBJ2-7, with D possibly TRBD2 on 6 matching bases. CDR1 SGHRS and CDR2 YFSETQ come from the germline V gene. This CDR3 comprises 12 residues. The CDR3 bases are TGCGCCAGCAGCTTGTGGGCGACTAGATGGTCCTTC. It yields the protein CASSLWATRWSF.

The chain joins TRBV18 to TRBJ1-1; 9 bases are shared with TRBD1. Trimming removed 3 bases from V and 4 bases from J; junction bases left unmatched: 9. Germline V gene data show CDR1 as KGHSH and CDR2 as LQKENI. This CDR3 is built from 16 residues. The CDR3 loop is CASSPRQGVRSTEAFF. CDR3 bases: TGTGCCAGCTCACCTCGACAGGGGGTTAGGAGCACTGAAGCTTTCTTT.

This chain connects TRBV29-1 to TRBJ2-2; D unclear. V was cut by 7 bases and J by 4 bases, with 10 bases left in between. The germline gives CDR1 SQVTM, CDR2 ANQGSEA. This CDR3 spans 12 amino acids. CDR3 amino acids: CSAGRPTGELFF. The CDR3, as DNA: TGCAGCGCCGGAAGGCCCACCGGGGAGCTGTTTTTT.

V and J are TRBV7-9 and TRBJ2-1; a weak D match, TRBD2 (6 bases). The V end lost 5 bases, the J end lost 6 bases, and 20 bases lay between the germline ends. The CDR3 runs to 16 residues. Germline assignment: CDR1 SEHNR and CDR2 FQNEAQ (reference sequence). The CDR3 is CASSPFGLTSTNEQFF. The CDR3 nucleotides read TGTGCCAGCAGCCCATTTGGACTAACCTCCACCAATGAGCAGTTCTTC.

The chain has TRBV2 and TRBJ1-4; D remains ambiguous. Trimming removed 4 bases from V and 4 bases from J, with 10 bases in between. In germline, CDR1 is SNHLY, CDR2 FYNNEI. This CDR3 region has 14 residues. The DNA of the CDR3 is TGTGCCAGCAGTGGGGTTGCCGTTAATGAAAAACTGTTTTTT. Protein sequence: CASSGVAVNEKLFF.

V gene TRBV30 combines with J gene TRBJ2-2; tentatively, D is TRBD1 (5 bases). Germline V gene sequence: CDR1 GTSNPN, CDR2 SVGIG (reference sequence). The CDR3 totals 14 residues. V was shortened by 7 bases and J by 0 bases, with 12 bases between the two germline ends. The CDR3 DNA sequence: TGTGCCTCTAACTGGGGCCCGAACACCGGGGAGCTGTTTTTT. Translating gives CASNWGPNTGELFF.

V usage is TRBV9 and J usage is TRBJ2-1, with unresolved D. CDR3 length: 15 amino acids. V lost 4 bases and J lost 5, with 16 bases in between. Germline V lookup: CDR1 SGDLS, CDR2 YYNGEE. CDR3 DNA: TGTGCCAGCAGCCGTCTAAGGGCCGAAAACAATGAGCAGTTCTTC. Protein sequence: CASSRLRAENNEQFF.

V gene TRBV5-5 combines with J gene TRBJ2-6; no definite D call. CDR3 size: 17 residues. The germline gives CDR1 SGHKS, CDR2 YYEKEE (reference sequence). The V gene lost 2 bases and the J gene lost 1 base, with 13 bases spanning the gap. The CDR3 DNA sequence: TGTGCCAGCAGCTTTCTATTAGGCCTTTCTGGGGCCAACGTCCTGACTTTC. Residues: CASSFLLGLSGANVLTF.

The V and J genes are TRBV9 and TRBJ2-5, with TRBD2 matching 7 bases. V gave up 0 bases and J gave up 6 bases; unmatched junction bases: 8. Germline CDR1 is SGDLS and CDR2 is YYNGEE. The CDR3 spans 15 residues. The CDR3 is CASSVGVGGSKTQYF. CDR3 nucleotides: TGTGCCAGCAGCGTAGGGGTAGGCGGGAGCAAGACCCAGTACTTC. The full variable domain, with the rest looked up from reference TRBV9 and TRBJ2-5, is DSGVTQTPKHLITATGQRVTLRCSPRSGDLSVYWYQQSLDQGLQFLIQYYNGEERAKGNILERFSAQQFPDLHSELNLSSLELGDSALYFCASSVGVGGSKTQYFGPGTRLLVL.

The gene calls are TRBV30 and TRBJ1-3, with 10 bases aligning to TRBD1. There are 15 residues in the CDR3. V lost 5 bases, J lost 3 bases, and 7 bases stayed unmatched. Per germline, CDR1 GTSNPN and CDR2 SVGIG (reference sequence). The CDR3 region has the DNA TGTGCCTGGGTACCTCGGGACAGGGGTGGAAACACCATATATTTT. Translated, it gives CAWVPRDRGGNTIYF. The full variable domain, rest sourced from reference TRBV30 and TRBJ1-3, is SQTIHQWPATLVQPVGSPLSLECTVEGTSNPNLYWYRQAAGRGLQLLFYSVGIGQISSEVPQNLSASRPQDRQFILSSKKLLLSDSGFYLCAWVPRDRGGNTIYFGEGSWLTVV.

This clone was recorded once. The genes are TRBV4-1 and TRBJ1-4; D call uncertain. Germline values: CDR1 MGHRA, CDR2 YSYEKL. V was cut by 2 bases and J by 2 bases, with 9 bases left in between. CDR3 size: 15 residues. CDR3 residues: CASSQFSLTNEKLFF. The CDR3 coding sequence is TGCGCCAGCAGCCAATTTTCTTTGACTAATGAAAAACTGTTTTTT.

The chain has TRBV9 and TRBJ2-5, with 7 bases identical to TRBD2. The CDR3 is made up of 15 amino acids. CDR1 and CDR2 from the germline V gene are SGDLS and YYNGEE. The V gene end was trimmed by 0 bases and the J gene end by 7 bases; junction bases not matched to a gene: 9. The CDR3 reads CASSVGTSEDGTQYF. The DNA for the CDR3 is TGTGCCAGCAGCGTAGGAACTAGCGAGGACGGGACCCAGTACTTC. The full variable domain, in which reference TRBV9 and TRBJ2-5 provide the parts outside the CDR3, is DSGVTQTPKHLITATGQRVTLRCSPRSGDLSVYWYQQSLDQGLQFLIQYYNGEERAKGNILERFSAQQFPDLHSELNLSSLELGDSALYFCASSVGTSEDGTQYFGPGTRLLVL.

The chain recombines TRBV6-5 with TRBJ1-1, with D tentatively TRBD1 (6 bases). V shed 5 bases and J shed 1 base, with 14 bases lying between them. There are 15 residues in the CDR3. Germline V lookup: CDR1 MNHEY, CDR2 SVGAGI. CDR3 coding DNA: TGTGCCAGCAGTGGGTACAGGGCTCCGAACACTGAAGCTTTCTTT. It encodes CASSGYRAPNTEAFF.

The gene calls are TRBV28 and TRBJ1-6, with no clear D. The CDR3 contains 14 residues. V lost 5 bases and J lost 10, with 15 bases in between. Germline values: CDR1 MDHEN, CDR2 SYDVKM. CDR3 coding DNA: TGTGCCAGCAGTCCACTTCGGGTAGAATCACCCCTCCACTTT. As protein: CASSPLRVESPLHF. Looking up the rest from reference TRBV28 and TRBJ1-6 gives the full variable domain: DVKVTQSSRYLVKRTGEKVFLECVQDMDHENMFWYRQDPGLGLRLIYFSYDVKMKEKGDIPEGYSVSREKKERFSLILESASTNQTSMYLCASSPLRVESPLHFGNGTRLTVT.

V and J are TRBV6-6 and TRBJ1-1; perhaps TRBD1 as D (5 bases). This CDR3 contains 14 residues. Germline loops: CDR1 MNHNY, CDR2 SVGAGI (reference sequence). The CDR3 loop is CATTGRQGATEAFF. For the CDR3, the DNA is TGTGCTACAACCGGGCGGCAGGGCGCCACTGAAGCTTTCTTT.

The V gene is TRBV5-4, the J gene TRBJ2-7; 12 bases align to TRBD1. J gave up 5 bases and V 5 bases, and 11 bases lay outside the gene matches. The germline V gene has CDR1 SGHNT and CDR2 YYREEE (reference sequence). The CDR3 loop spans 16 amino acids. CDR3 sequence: CASSPLRDRGPHEQYF. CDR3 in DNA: TGTGCCAGCAGTCCTTTACGGGACAGGGGGCCCCACGAGCAGTACTTC.

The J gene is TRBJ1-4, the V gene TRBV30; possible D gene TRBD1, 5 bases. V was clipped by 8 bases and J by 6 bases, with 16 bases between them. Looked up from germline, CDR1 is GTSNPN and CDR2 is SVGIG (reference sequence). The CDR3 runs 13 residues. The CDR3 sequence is CAGWVGVYEKLFF. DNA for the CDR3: TGTGCCGGATGGGTAGGGGTCTATGAAAAACTGTTTTTT.

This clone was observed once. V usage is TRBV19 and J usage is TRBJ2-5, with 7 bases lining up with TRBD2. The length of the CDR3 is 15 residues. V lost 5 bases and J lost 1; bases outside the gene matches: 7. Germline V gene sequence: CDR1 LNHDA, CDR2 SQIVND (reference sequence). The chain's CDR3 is CASSEAGAPQETQYF. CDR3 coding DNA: TGTGCCAGTAGTGAGGCGGGAGCCCCCCAAGAGACCCAGTACTTC.

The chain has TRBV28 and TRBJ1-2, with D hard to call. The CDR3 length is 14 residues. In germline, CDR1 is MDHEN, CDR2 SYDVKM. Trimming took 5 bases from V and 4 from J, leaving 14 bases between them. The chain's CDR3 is CASSRTVGIYGYTF. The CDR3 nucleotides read TGTGCCAGCAGTCGTACAGTTGGAATCTATGGCTACACCTTC.

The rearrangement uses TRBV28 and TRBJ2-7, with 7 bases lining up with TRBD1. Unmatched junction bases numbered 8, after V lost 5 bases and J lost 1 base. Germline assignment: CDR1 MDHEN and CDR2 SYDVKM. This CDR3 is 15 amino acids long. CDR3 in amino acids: CASSPPGTVSYEQYF. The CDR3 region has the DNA TGTGCCAGCAGTCCCCCCGGGACAGTTTCCTACGAGCAGTACTTC.

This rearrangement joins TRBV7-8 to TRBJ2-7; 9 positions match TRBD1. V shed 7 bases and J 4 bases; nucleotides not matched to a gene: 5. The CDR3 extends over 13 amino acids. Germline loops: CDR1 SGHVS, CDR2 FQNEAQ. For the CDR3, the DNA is TGTGCCAGCAAAAAACAGGGGGCGTACGAGCAGTACTTC. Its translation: CASKKQGAYEQYF.